Listed below are T cell receptor beta chains from one sample, sequenced in a study of CXCR3-negative and CXCR3-positive naive CD8 T cells. TCRdb re-called the 5' RACE reads, yielding one record per CDR3 amino acid sequence without DNA. This sample's table has 100,000 to 150,000 distinct CDR3 sequences. The sample was naive CXCR3+ CD8+ T cells from blood. Receptors were obtained from a human donor in good health. Some clones in this sample may be carry-over from other donors' samples. The CDR3 runs from the conserved cysteine through the conserved F or W.

TRBV7-6	TRBJ2-2	CASSLEAGSLAGPGELFF
TRBV28	TRBJ2-1	CASSLLAGRSYNEQFF
TRBV2	TRBJ2-1	CASRTGTGVENEQFF
TRBV7-9	TRBJ1-2	CASSLDPGAEIYGYTF
TRBV29-1	TRBJ1-2	CSVDPRTGYGYTF
TRBV29-1	TRBJ2-1	CSFGLAGNSYNEQFF
TRBV7-9	TRBJ2-1	CASSSIAGDNEQFF
TRBV9	TRBJ1-1	CASSAGSGPGTEAFF
TRBV2	TRBJ2-1	CASSGLAGEADEQFF
TRBV6-2/TRBV6-3	TRBJ1-2	CASSVGGNYGYTF
TRBV4-1	TRBJ2-1	CASSQDAEIEQFF
TRBV19	TRBJ2-7	CASSISNRAGYEQYF
TRBV11-2	TRBJ2-6	CASSLLGISGANVLTF
TRBV5-1	TRBJ2-7	CASSPTPMDRGHEQYF
TRBV13	TRBJ2-7	CASSLDRGLSYEQYF
TRBV15	TRBJ2-3	CATSRGSPESDTQYF
TRBV7-2	TRBJ2-1	CASSWDRYNEQFF
TRBV28	TRBJ2-3	CASSLYRAGSRTDTQYF
TRBV28	TRBJ1-5	CASVGGDQPQHF
TRBV7-9	TRBJ2-3	CASSWEGLAGLNTDTQYF
TRBV10-3	TRBJ1-1	CAISEFTGAQDTEAFF
TRBV7-9	TRBJ2-7	CASSSSGVIYEQYF
TRBV7-6	TRBJ2-1	CASSLVGRGNEQFF
TRBV7-9	TRBJ1-4	CASSFGGSLGEKLFF
TRBV2	TRBJ2-1	CASSDSAGGYYNEQFF
TRBV20-1	TRBJ1-2	CSARGRIETNYGYTF